Detailed here is one T cell receptor beta chain. This clonotype occurred many times. The target of this receptor is not known. The record has no base qualities; no much larger clone is one base away. The sample is drawn from a study of neurological immune-mediated disorders (dated by TCRdb to between 2018 and 2020). Regarding the research as a whole: Peripheral blood TCR-beta repertoires from HTLV-I-associated myelopathy (HAM/TSP) patients, multiple sclerosis patients and healthy controls were compared by UMI-based sequencing. The cohort included 60 to 70 subjects: about 14 with HAM/TSP, about 35 with multiple sclerosis, and approximately 20 healthy controls. Longitudinal samples, technical triplicates and paired sorted CD4+ and CD8+ T-cell subsets, alongside PBMC samples, were included among the approximately 110 TCR-beta libraries. Study-level results and caveats: TCR clonal expansion was highest in HAM/TSP patients and lowest in MS patients, with MS patients falling below even healthy controls. No identical CDR3 amino acid sequences were found to be shared among expanded clones across subjects, suggesting that TCR-beta repertoires were private in all groups.

Blood bank volunteers in Maryland, USA served as the healthy controls. For unsorted PBMC libraries, 2 million PBMCs were used after storage in RNAlater at -80 degrees C until RNA extraction. PBMCs were separated from peripheral blood using Ficoll-Hypaque density gradient centrifugation and then cryopreserved in liquid nitrogen. A distance of 12 bases separates the germline ends of V and J, which lose 4 bases and 0 bases respectively. The CDR3 covers 15 residues, taking in both the cysteine and the phenylalanine. Only the CDR3 DNA is retained, 45 bases long and in frame from the first base. The germline V gene yields SGHRS for CDR1 and YFSETQ for CDR2. To synthesize cDNA, template-switch 5'RACE was performed with a primer carrying a 10-nucleotide random unique molecular identifier so that each TCR transcript was tagged. Every sequencing run covered 15-18 subjects and yielded more than 180 million TCR-beta sequences. The RNeasy kit was used to extract total RNA. TCR-beta VDJ regions were amplified with primers for the TCR constant region and the 5'RACE anchor, using the KAPA Real-time Library Amplification kit. A first PCR added sample indexes and Illumina adaptors, after which a second PCR increased the library yield. The roughly 650 bp TCR product was size-selected on a 2% E-gel SizeSelection system after Ampure bead purification. Library quality was checked on a Bioanalyzer, concentration was measured with Qubit, and libraries were quantified with the Kapa Library Quantification kit before pooling. An Illumina HiSeq 2500 was used to sequence the libraries paired-end at 2 x 150 bp. To increase sequence diversity, about 25-30% phiX was spiked into each library pool. The study's own analysis went as follows. Quality-filtered reads were processed with the UMI-based MiGEC pipeline, and over 75% of raw TCR sequences were removed by the MiGEC pipeline during error correction. IMGT germline references were used for aligning VDJ genes, and each clonotype was defined as a unique CDR3 amino acid sequence together with its V-J genes. Clonal expansion, Shannon diversity, and CDR3 relatedness (CalcPairwiseDistances, ClusterSamples) were evaluated with VDJtools, and phylogenetic trees were built with CLCbio workbench. Clones with at least 8 unique UMIs were defined as expanded, with this threshold being based on coefficient-of-variation modelling across technical triplicates. TCRdb reprocessing: public reads trimmed at Q25 with fastp, clones called with MiXCR, in-frame beta chains kept. One record per CDR3 amino acid sequence lists the most common genes and DNA. V and J calls and clone size were set by TCRdb, not the authors. The table for this sample lists roughly 80,000 distinct CDR3 sequences; 15% to 20% of them were counted only once. The top ten constitute 15% of the sample.

The receptor was isolated from a woman in her thirties or forties in good health. What was sequenced was PBMCs. Recombination joined TRBV5-1 with TRBJ2-3; no D gene is confidently identified. The CDR3 region: CASSHPWSSTDTQYF. The DNA reads TGCGCCAGCAGCCATCCGTGGAGCAGCACAGATACGCAGTATTTT.